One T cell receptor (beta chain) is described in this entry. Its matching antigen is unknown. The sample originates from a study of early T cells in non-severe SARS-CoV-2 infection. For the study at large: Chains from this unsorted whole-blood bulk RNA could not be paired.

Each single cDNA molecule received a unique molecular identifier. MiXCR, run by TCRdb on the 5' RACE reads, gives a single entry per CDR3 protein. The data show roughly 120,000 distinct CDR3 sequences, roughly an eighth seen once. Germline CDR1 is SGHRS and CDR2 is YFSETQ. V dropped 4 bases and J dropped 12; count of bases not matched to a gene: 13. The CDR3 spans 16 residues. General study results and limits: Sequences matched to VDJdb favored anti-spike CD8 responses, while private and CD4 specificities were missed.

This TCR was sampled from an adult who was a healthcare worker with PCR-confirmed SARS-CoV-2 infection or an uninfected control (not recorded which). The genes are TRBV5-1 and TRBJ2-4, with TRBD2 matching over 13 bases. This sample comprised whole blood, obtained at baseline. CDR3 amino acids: CASSPGLAGATHPQYF. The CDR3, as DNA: TGCGCCAGCAGCCCAGGACTAGCGGGAGCTACTCATCCTCAGTACTTC.